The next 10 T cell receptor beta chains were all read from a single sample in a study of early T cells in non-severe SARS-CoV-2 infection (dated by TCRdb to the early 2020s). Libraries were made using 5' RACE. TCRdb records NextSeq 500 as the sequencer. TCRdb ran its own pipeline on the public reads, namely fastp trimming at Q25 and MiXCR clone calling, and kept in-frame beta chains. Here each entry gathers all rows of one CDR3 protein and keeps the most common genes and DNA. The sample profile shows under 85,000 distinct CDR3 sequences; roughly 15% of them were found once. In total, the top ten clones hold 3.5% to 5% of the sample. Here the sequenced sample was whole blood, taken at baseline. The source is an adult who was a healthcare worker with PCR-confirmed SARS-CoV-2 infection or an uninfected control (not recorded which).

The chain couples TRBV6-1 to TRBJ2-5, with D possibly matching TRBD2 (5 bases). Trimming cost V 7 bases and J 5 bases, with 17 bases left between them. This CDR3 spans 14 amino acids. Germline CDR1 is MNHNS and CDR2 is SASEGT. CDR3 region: CASTAPAEVETQYF. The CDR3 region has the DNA TGTGCCAGCACCGCCCCCGCGGAGGTCGAGACCCAGTACTTC.

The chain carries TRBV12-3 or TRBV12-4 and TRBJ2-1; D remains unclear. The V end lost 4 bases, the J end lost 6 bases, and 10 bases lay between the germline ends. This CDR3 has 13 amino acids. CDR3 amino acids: CASSSNVPNEQFF. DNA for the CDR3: TGTGCCAGCAGTTCTAATGTCCCCAATGAGCAGTTCTTC.

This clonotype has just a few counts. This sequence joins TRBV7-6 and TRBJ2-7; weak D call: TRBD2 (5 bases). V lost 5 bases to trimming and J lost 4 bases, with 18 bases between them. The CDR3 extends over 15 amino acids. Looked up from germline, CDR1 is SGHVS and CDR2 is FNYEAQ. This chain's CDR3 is CASSPTLTGSYEQYF. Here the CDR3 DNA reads TGTGCCAGCAGCCCGACTTTGACGGGATCATACGAGCAGTACTTC.

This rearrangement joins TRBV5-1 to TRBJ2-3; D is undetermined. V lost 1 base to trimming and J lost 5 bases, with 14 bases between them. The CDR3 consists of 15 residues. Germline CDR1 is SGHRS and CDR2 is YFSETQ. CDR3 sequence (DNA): TGCGCCAGCAGCTTGACGCCGGGCCGCGAAGATACGCAGTATTTT. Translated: CASSLTPGREDTQYF.

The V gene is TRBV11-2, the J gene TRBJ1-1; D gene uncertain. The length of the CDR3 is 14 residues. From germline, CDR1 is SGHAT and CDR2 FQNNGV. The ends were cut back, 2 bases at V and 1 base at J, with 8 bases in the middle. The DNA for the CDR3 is TGTGCCAGCAGCTTATCCCGGGAGAACACTGAAGCTTTCTTT. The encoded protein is CASSLSRENTEAFF.

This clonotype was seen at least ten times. The CDR3 nucleotides are TGTGCCACCAGCAGAGGGGGGCCCCCCTACGAGCAGTACTTC. Translated, it gives CATSRGGPPYEQYF. V gene TRBV15 combines with J gene TRBJ2-7; tentatively, D is TRBD1 (6 bases). Looked up from germline, CDR1 is LNHNV and CDR2 is YYDKDF (reference sequence). V was clipped by 1 base and J by 2 bases, with 9 bases between them. The CDR3 has 14 residues.

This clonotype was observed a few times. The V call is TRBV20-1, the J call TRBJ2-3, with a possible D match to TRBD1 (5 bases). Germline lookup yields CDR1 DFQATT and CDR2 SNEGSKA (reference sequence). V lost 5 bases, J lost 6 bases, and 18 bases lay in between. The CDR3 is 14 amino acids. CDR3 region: CSAGQPVGPDTQYF. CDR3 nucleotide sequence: TGCAGTGCTGGACAACCTGTAGGGCCGGATACGCAGTATTTT.

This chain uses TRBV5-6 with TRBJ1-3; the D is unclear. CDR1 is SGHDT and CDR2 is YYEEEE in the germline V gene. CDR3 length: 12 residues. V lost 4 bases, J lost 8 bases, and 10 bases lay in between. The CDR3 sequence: CASSPGGHTIYF. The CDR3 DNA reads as TGTGCCAGCAGCCCCGGTGGGCACACCATATATTTT.

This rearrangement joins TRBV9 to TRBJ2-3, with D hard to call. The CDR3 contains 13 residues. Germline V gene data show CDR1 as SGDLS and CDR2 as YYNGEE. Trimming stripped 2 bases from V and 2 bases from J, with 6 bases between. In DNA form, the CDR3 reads TGTGCCAGCAGCGTTCAGGTCACAGATACGCAGTATTTT. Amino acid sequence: CASSVQVTDTQYF. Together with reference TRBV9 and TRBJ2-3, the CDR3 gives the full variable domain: DSGVTQTPKHLITATGQRVTLRCSPRSGDLSVYWYQQSLDQGLQFLIQYYNGEERAKGNILERFSAQQFPDLHSELNLSSLELGDSALYFCASSVQVTDTQYFGPGTRLTVL.

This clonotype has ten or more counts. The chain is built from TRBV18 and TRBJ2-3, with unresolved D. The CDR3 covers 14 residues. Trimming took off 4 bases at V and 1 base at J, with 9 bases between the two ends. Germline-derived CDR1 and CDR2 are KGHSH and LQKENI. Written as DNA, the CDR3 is TGTGCCAGCTCACACCCGGATGGCACAGATACGCAGTATTTT. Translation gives CASSHPDGTDTQYF.